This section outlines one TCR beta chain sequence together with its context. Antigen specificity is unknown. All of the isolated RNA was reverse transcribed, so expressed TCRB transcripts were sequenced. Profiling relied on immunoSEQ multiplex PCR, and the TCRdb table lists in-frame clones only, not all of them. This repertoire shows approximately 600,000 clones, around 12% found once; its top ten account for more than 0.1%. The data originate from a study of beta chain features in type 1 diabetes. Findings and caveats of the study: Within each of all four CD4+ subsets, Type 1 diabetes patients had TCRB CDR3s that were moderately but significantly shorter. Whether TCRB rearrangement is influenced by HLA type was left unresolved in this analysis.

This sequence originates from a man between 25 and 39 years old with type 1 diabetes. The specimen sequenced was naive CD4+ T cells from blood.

DNA of the CDR3: TGTGCCAGCAGCTTCGGCGGGACCGCTATTATACCCCTCCACTTT. Translated, it gives CASSFGGTAIIPLHF. This sequence joins TRBV11-2 and TRBJ1-6; D perhaps matches TRBD1 (5 bases). This CDR3 has 15 residues. Trimming took 3 bases from V and 12 from J, leaving 18 bases between them. Germline assignment: CDR1 SGHAT and CDR2 FQNNGV.